This is a list of T cell receptor beta chains from one sample in a study of cytomegalovirus exposure and HLA in healthy donors. The data were produced by immunoSEQ multiplex PCR, yet TCRdb's version contains in-frame clones alone and is incomplete. This repertoire shows some 200,000 clones, 75% to 90% found once; its top ten account for less than 3%. The sequenced sample consisted of PBMCs. The receptors shown here come from a woman aged 40 to 50 in good health and CMV-seronegative. The CDR3 runs from the conserved cysteine through the conserved F or W. A D gene is named only where the DNA matches it firmly. Rows give clone size only sometimes, using once, few, many, or a class for an expanded clone.

TRBJ2-7 . TRBV19 TRBD2 TGTGCCAGTAGAGGAAGCGGGAGGAGCTCCTACGAGCAGTACTTC CASRGSGRSSYEQYF
TRBJ2-6 . TRBV7-8 TRBD2 TGTGCCAGCAGCCTCAGACTAGCGGGGCTCTCTGGGGCCAACGTCCTGACTTTC CASSLRLAGLSGANVLTF
TRBJ2-2 . TRBV7-9 . TGTGCCAGCAGCTTACAGGGGACAACGCCCGGGGAGCTGTTTTTT CASSLQGTTPGELFF
TRBJ2-5 . TRBV10-3 TRBD1 TGTGCCATCAGTGATCCCCCCCGGGACAGTCAAGAGACCCAGTACTTC CAISDPPRDSQETQYF
TRBJ2-5 . TRBV2 . TGTGCCAGCAGGCCGGACTCGGAGACCCAGTACTTC CASRPDSETQYF
TRBJ1-5 . TRBV7-2 TRBD1 TGTGCCAGCAGCGCTCGCTCCGGGACAGGGGGTAGCGAGCCCCAGCATTTT CASSARSGTGGSEPQHF
TRBJ2-3 . TRBV19 TRBD1 TGTGCCAGTAGTATAGATGGGGACAGAAGCACAGATACGCAGTATTTT CASSIDGDRSTDTQYF
TRBJ1-5 . TRBV19 TRBD1 TGTGCCAGTATCCCAACAGGGGGCTCAAGTCAGCCCCAGCATTTT CASIPTGGSSQPQHF
TRBJ2-7 . TRBV5-4 TRBD1 TGTGCCAGCAGCGACAGGGATGCCTACGAGCAGTACTTC CASSDRDAYEQYF
TRBJ2-5 once TRBV9 TRBD2 TGTGCCAGCAGCGTAGGGGCTAGCGGGAGGGGTAGAGAGACCCAGTACTTC CASSVGASGRGRETQYF
TRBJ2-7 . TRBV6-5 TRBD2 TGTGCCAGCAGGAGTAGCGGGGGGGTTTCCTACGAGCAGTACTTC CASRSSGGVSYEQYF
TRBJ2-1 . TRBV2 . TGTGCCAGCCTAGTAGGATACTACAATGAGCAGTTCTTC CASLVGYYNEQFF
TRBJ1-1 few TRBV27 . TGTGCCACCCACGCCCTGACTAAGAACACTGAAGCTTTCTTT CATHALTKNTEAFF
TRBJ1-2 . TRBV30 . TGTGCCTGGAGTTCGAACTATGGCTACACCTTC CAWSSNYGYTF
TRBJ2-2 . TRBV7-2 TRBD2 TGTGCCAGCAGCTTTACGGCGGGAGTCAACACCGGGGAGCTGTTTTTT CASSFTAGVNTGELFF
TRBJ1-3 . TRBV6-1 . TGTGCCAGCAGTTCTACAGTCCGAGAAAACACCATATATTTT CASSSTVRENTIYF
TRBJ2-7 few TRBV19 TRBD1 TGTGCCAGTAGGCCGACCGGGACAGGGACCTACGAGCAGTACTTC CASRPTGTGTYEQYF
TRBJ2-3 . TRBV7-6 TRBD2 TGTGCCAGCAGCTGGCAGCGGGGCCCCACAGATACGCAGTATTTT CASSWQRGPTDTQYF
TRBJ2-1 few TRBV9 TRBD2 TGTGCCAGCAGCGATAGCGGGAACTACAATGAGCAGTTCTTC CASSDSGNYNEQFF
TRBJ2-2 . TRBV6-6 . TGTGCCAGCAGTTACAGGGGCGCCGACACCGGGGAGCTGTTTTTT CASSYRGADTGELFF
TRBJ2-7 once TRBV5-1 . TGCGCCAGCAGCGAGGGTCCAGGCCCGCACGAGCAGTACTTC CASSEGPGPHEQYF